These 24 T cell receptor beta chains came from one sample sequenced in a study of blood T cell repertoires in COVID-19. TCRdb keeps only in-frame clones here, not all; method: immunoSEQ multiplex PCR. Of fewer than 350,000 clones listed, less than 85% are singletons. Material for sequencing was PBMCs or T cells enriched from blood (not recorded which). The receptors originated from a woman aged 45-65 years who had recovered from COVID-19.

This clone has only a few counts. The V call is TRBV27, the J call TRBJ1-2, with unresolved D. CDR3 length: 14 residues. Germline V gene data show CDR1 as MNHEY and CDR2 as SMNVEV (reference sequence). Trimming removed 1 base at V and 4 bases at J, with 10 bases between. The CDR3 loop reads CASSLLGQTYGYTF. Here the CDR3 DNA reads TGTGCCAGCAGTTTATTGGGCCAGACCTATGGCTACACCTTC.

This chain links TRBV10-1 with TRBJ2-5; D possibly corresponds to TRBD2 (6 bases). CDR1 and CDR2 (germline): WNHNN, SYGVQD (reference sequence). The V end was cut by 2 bases, the J end by 0 bases, with 10 bases between. This CDR3 region has 15 residues. CDR3 sequence reads: CASSEAGTNQETQYF. The DNA for the CDR3 is TGCGCCAGCAGTGAGGCGGGGACCAACCAAGAGACCCAGTACTTC.

The chain's CDR3 is CASSGETGGDGYGYTF. The CDR3 region has the DNA TGCGCCAGCAGTGGGGAGACAGGGGGTGATGGGTATGGCTACACCTTC. This rearrangement joins TRBV10-2 to TRBJ1-2; 9 bases are a match to TRBD1. The CDR3 contains 16 residues. Trimming removed 4 bases from V and 5 bases from J; junction bases left unmatched: 11. Germline V gene data show CDR1 as WSHSY and CDR2 as SAAADI.

The chain combines TRBV6-5 with TRBJ2-2; 9 bases align to TRBD2. After removal of 5 bases from V and 0 bases from J, the junction contained 1 base not matched to a gene. CDR1 is MNHEY, CDR2 SVGAGI, per germline. This CDR3 spans 15 amino acids. In DNA form, the CDR3 reads TGTGCCAGCAGTAGGACTAGCGCGAACACCGGGGAGCTGTTTTTT. It specifies CASSRTSANTGELFF.

This clone appeared once. The chain couples TRBV2 to TRBJ1-5, with 10 bases lining up with TRBD1. Germline CDR1 reads SNHLY; CDR2 reads FYNNEI. The trim removed 5 bases at V and 1 base at J, leaving 2 bases unmatched. The CDR3 is made up of 15 amino acids. CDR3 DNA: TGTGCCAGCAGTTGGACAGGGGGAAGCAATCAGCCCCAGCATTTT. Amino acids: CASSWTGGSNQPQHF.

The genes are TRBV28 and TRBJ2-7, with D unresolved. This CDR3 is 12 amino acids long. Trimming shortened V by 9 bases and J by 0 bases, and 9 bases separated the two germline ends. CDR1 is MDHEN and CDR2 is SYDVKM in the germline V gene. The CDR3 bases are TGTGCCAGTCTCTCCTTCTCCTACGAGCAGTACTTC. Its translation is CASLSFSYEQYF.

The chain couples TRBV6-5 to TRBJ1-1; D might be TRBD1 (6 bases). CDR1 is MNHEY and CDR2 is SVGAGI in the germline V gene. The CDR3 runs 14 residues. V shed 3 bases and J shed 4 bases, with 12 bases lying between them. The DNA of the CDR3 is TGTGCCAGCAGTTATATACAGGGCGGCACTGAAGCTTTCTTT. Its translation is CASSYIQGGTEAFF.

Only one count was recorded for this clone. This chain joins TRBV7-9 and TRBJ1-2; D is uncertain. Looked up from germline, CDR1 is SEHNR and CDR2 is FQNEAQ (reference sequence). The V and J ends lost 5 bases and 8 bases respectively, with 24 bases between them. CDR3 length: 16 amino acids. The CDR3 loop reads CASSPRRALKSGGYTF. CDR3 sequence (DNA): TGTGCCAGCAGCCCTCGGCGGGCTCTAAAATCCGGGGGCTACACCTTC.

This clone was recorded once. This chain connects TRBV3-1 (or the pseudogene TRBV3-2) to TRBJ1-2; D not resolved. This CDR3 spans 15 amino acids. Looked up from germline, CDR1 is LGHDT and CDR2 is YNNKEL (reference sequence). Trimming left V 1 base short and J 7 bases short, with 16 bases between. The CDR3 protein is CASSQVGSSGSGYTF. CDR3 DNA: TGTGCCAGCAGCCAAGTCGGAAGCTCGGGTTCTGGCTACACCTTC.

The chain is built from TRBV9 and TRBJ1-2; no clear D gene. V lost 0 bases and J 2 bases, leaving 11 bases between the germline ends. This CDR3 spans 15 amino acids. Germline V gene data show CDR1 as SGDLS and CDR2 as YYNGEE. CDR3 DNA sequence: TGTGCCAGCAGCGTAGCTAGCGGCAGCAACTATGGCTACACCTTC. Translation gives CASSVASGSNYGYTF.

The chain uses TRBV2 and TRBJ1-3; a weak D match, TRBD1 (5 bases). Trimming took 5 bases from V and 0 from J, leaving 8 bases between them. The CDR3 covers 14 residues. Germline CDR1 reads SNHLY; CDR2 reads FYNNEI. The CDR3 region is CASSSRVSGNTIYF. CDR3 in DNA: TGTGCCAGCAGTTCCAGGGTCTCTGGAAACACCATATATTTT.

This clone was observed once. The chain combines TRBV5-1 with TRBJ2-7; D remains ambiguous. The V end was cut by 2 bases, the J end by 1 base, with 7 bases between. Germline-derived CDR1 and CDR2 are SGHRS and YFSETQ. The CDR3 spans 13 residues. The CDR3 nucleotides are TGCGCCAGCAGCTTTGACACATCCTACGAGCAGTACTTC. It is translated as CASSFDTSYEQYF.

V and J are TRBV5-4 and TRBJ2-2, with 9 positions matching TRBD1. With 2 bases clipped from V and 5 bases from J, the junction kept 4 bases outside the gene matches. The germline CDR1 and CDR2 sequences are SGHNT and YYREEE (reference sequence). The CDR3 runs to 15 residues. CDR3 in DNA: TGTGCCAGCAGCTTCCGGGACAGGGAGACCGGGGAGCTGTTTTTT. Translated, it gives CASSFRDRETGELFF.

V is TRBV19 and J is TRBJ2-7, with TRBD1 as a possible D gene (7 bases). The length of the CDR3 is 14 residues. CDR1 is LNHDA, CDR2 SQIVND, per germline (reference sequence). V was clipped by 4 bases and J by 3 bases, with 13 bases between them. In nucleotides, the CDR3 is TGTGCCAGTAGTAGACGGCGGGACAGCTACGAGCAGTACTTC. This codes for CASSRRRDSYEQYF.

The rearrangement links TRBV11-2 to TRBJ2-3; TRBD2 aligns across 12 bases. Germline V lookup: CDR1 SGHAT, CDR2 FQNNGV. V trimming: 4 bases; J trimming: 5 bases; junction bases outside the gene matches: 4. This CDR3 is built from 15 residues. For the CDR3, the DNA is TGTGCCAGCAGCTCCCTAGCGGGGGGGATAGATACGCAGTATTTT. Translated, it gives CASSSLAGGIDTQYF.

This chain links TRBV11-2 with TRBJ2-1; D call uncertain. Looked up from germline, CDR1 is SGHAT and CDR2 is FQNNGV. This CDR3 contains 11 residues. Trimming took 5 bases from V and 9 from J, leaving 8 bases between them. CDR3 DNA: TGTGCCAGCAGCCCCGTGAGTGAGCAGTTCTTC. Protein sequence: CASSPVSEQFF.

The genes are TRBV27 and TRBJ1-2, with a tentative D call TRBD1 (6 bases). This CDR3 is 15 amino acids long. The V end was cut by 5 bases, the J end by 0 bases, with 13 bases between. CDR1 MNHEY and CDR2 SMNVEV come from the germline V gene (reference sequence). The CDR3 loop is CASSMMDRANYGYTF. CDR3 nucleotide sequence: TGTGCCAGCAGTATGATGGACAGAGCTAACTATGGCTACACCTTC.

This clone was detected only a few times. The chain employs TRBV24-1 and TRBJ2-1, with D perhaps TRBD1 (5 bases). The CDR3 has 14 amino acids. CDR1 and CDR2 (germline): KGHDR, SFDVKD. Trimming removed 7 bases from V and 0 bases from J, with 9 bases in between. Here the CDR3 reads CATSSGFSYNEQFF. The CDR3 DNA follows: TGTGCCACCAGCTCAGGGTTCTCCTACAATGAGCAGTTCTTC.

This clone showed up just a few times. CDR3 in DNA: TGTGCCAGCTCACCATCCCCAGGGCAGGGGACTGAAGCTTTCTTT. Its translation: CASSPSPGQGTEAFF. V gene TRBV18 combines with J gene TRBJ1-1; D may be TRBD1 (6 bases). The germline CDR1 and CDR2 sequences are KGHSH and LQKENI. The CDR3 extends over 15 amino acids. The germline V and J ends were trimmed by 2 bases and 5 bases, with 15 bases remaining between them.

The CDR3 coding sequence is TGCGCCAGCAGCAGGGACAATTTGAACACTGAAGCTTTCTTT. It encodes CASSRDNLNTEAFF. The J gene is TRBJ1-1, the V gene TRBV5-1, with a weak D call TRBD1 (6 bases). The length of the CDR3 is 14 residues. V was shortened by 4 bases and J by 0 bases, with 10 bases between the two germline ends. Per germline, CDR1 SGHRS and CDR2 YFSETQ.

This chain connects TRBV10-3 to TRBJ2-5, with 8 positions matching TRBD2. Germline V lookup: CDR1 ENHRY, CDR2 SYGVKD. This CDR3 region has 16 residues. V shed 3 bases, J shed 1 base, and the junction held 7 bases outside the gene matches. The CDR3 DNA is TGTGCCATCAGTGACTTTAGCGGGGACTTCCAAGAGACCCAGTACTTC. This translates into CAISDFSGDFQETQYF.

This rearrangement joins TRBV4-1 to TRBJ2-2; no clear D gene. Germline CDR1 MGHRA, CDR2 YSYEKL. Trimming took 3 bases from V and 6 from J, leaving 17 bases between them. This CDR3 has 16 residues. CDR3 sequence reads: CASSHESGIFPGELFF. In DNA form, the CDR3 reads TGCGCCAGCAGCCATGAATCCGGTATATTTCCCGGGGAGCTGTTTTTT.

A few counts support this clone. The rearrangement joins TRBV5-1 to TRBJ1-3, with D unclear. This CDR3 comprises 13 residues. CDR1 is SGHRS, CDR2 YFSETQ, per germline. V dropped 3 bases and J dropped 2 bases, with 6 bases sitting between them. CDR3 in DNA: TGCGCCAGCAGCTCACAAACTGGAAACACCATATATTTT. Its translation is CASSSQTGNTIYF.

This sequence joins TRBV6-2 or TRBV6-3 and TRBJ2-1; 8 bases are shared with TRBD2. The CDR3 loop spans 16 amino acids. Germline lookup yields CDR1 MNHEY and CDR2 SVGEGT. Trimming cost V 6 bases and J 8 bases; bases outside gene matches: 15. The CDR3 spells CASSLLTSGSGYEQFF. For the CDR3, the DNA is TGTGCCAGCAGCCTCTTGACGAGCGGGAGCGGATATGAGCAGTTCTTC.